The sequence of this T cell receptor beta chain was determined in a study of shared clonotypes between healthy human individuals. Methods used by the authors: ImmunoSEQ only sent back junction sequences with no quality scores, so filtering was done differently. Generated by immunoSEQ multiplex PCR, the TCRdb table keeps only in-frame clones and is missing some. The V and J calls and the clone size are those of that table, but D and trimming were determined from the DNA. The sample yields about 750,000 clones, about 92% seen once. V was cut by 0 bases and J by 5 bases, with 14 bases left in between. Germline CDR1 ENHRY, CDR2 SYGVKD. CDR3 size: 15 residues. Positively selected for CCR7, the CD45RO-negative cells used as naive CD8 cells excluded terminally differentiated effector memory CD45RA+ cells.

The chain carries TRBV10-3 and TRBJ2-7, with D possibly matching TRBD1 (5 bases). The sample was naive CD8+ T cells sorted from blood. The source is a man aged 25 to 45 in good health. DNA of the CDR3: TGTGCCATCAGTGAGTCGGTCGGGCAGGGCGACGAGCAGTACTTC. It codes for CAISESVGQGDEQYF.